This T cell receptor beta chain originates from a study of brain T cells in children with intractable seizures. In germline, CDR1 is LNHDA, CDR2 SQIVND (reference sequence). The ends were cut back, 3 bases at V and 5 bases at J, with 7 bases in the middle. This CDR3 contains 12 residues. With respect to this clone: This sample also contains other DNA sequences that code for the same CDR3.

Time point defined: blood from clinic visit 5 months post-surgery; TSC patient then seizure free. Repertoires were generated with immunoSEQ multiplex PCR, while TCRdb's copy carries only in-frame clones and drops some. The sample lists hundreds of thousands of clones, roughly 92% occurring once. The input for sequencing was peripheral blood, taken about 5 months after surgery. The chain carries TRBV19 and TRBJ1-2; no definite D call. This clonotype was obtained from a boy under two years old with tuberous sclerosis and intractable seizures. The CDR3 here is CASSIEGYGYTF. The DNA of the CDR3 is TGTGCCAGTAGTATTGAGGGTTATGGCTACACCTTC. The whole variable domain, remainder taken from reference TRBV19 and TRBJ1-2, is DGGITQSPKYLFRKEGQNVTLSCEQNLNHDAMYWYRQDPGQGLRLIYYSQIVNDFQKGDIAEGYSVSREKKESFPLTVTSAQKNPTAFYLCASSIEGYGYTFGSGTRLTVV.